A single sample is the source of the 30 T cell receptor beta chains below, sequenced in a study of cytomegalovirus exposure and HLA in healthy donors. Data came from immunoSEQ multiplex PCR; TCRdb stores just in-frame clones and leaves some out. The table includes some 90,000 clones, approximately 90% detected once. Sequenced sample: PBMCs. Source of these receptors: a woman aged 30 to 39 in good health and CMV-seronegative.

J is TRBJ2-5 and V is TRBV5-1; 7 bases align to TRBD2. The CDR3 is 16 amino acids. The germline V gene has CDR1 SGHRS and CDR2 YFSETQ. With V trimmed by 7 bases and J by 1 base, 13 bases remained unmatched. The CDR3 DNA is TGCGCCAGCTCAAGCGGGGCGGGAGTGGGCCAAGAGACCCAGTACTTC. Amino acids: CASSSGAGVGQETQYF.

This rearrangement joins TRBV29-1 to TRBJ2-1; 16 bases match TRBD2. This CDR3 has 15 amino acids. Germline values: CDR1 SQVTM, CDR2 ANQGSEA. With V trimmed by 7 bases and J by 13 bases, 13 bases remained unmatched. CDR3 amino acids: CSAAGTSGRALSQFF. The CDR3 DNA is TGCAGCGCCGCCGGGACTAGCGGGAGGGCCTTATCTCAGTTCTTC.

The chain's CDR3 is CASSALQGIYGYTF. The CDR3 nucleotides read TGTGCCAGCAGTGCATTGCAGGGTATCTATGGCTACACCTTC. The chain has TRBV6-1 and TRBJ1-2, with a weak D call TRBD1 (5 bases). Trimming left V 4 bases short and J 4 bases short, with 13 bases between. Germline values: CDR1 MNHNS, CDR2 SASEGT. The length of the CDR3 is 14 residues.

The chain is built from TRBV10-3 and TRBJ2-3; D ambiguous. This CDR3 has 13 amino acids. CDR1 and CDR2 from the germline V gene are ENHRY and SYGVKD. V lost 4 bases, J lost 1 base, and 6 bases lay in between. The CDR3 coding sequence is TGTGCCATCAGTGCCTTAGGCACAGATACGCAGTATTTT. Protein sequence: CAISALGTDTQYF.

The chain couples TRBV5-4 to TRBJ2-7; no definite D call. The ends were cut back, 0 bases at V and 7 bases at J, with 8 bases in the middle. CDR3 size: 12 residues. Germline CDR1 is SGHNT and CDR2 is YYREEE (reference sequence). The CDR3 loop is CASSLDQWEQYF. The CDR3 nucleotides are TGTGCCAGCAGCTTGGATCAGTGGGAGCAGTACTTC.

The V call is TRBV5-1, the J call TRBJ2-3, with TRBD1 identical over 7 bases. This CDR3 region has 15 residues. The V and J ends lost 1 base and 2 bases, in that order; junction bases with no gene match: 4. Germline V CDR1 and CDR2: SGHRS, YFSETQ. CDR3 in amino acids: CASSLPTGTTDTQYF. The CDR3 coding sequence is TGCGCCAGCAGCTTGCCGACAGGGACCACAGATACGCAGTATTTT.

The V gene is TRBV6-1, the J gene TRBJ1-5; the match to TRBD1 covers 10 bases. The CDR3 contains 15 residues. V was clipped by 7 bases and J by 1 base; unmatched bases: 4. CDR1 and CDR2 from the germline V gene are MNHNS and SASEGT. The CDR3 nucleotides are TGTGCCAGCACCCGACAGGGGGCGAGCAATCAGCCCCAGCATTTT. It specifies CASTRQGASNQPQHF.

The rearrangement uses TRBV5-4 and TRBJ1-1; D is possibly TRBD1 (6 bases). V lost 4 bases and J lost 4, with 14 bases in between. Germline V gene lookup returns CDR1 SGHNT and CDR2 YYREEE (reference sequence). There are 14 residues in the CDR3. In DNA form, the CDR3 reads TGTGCCAGCAGCGCTCAGGGGTCTGGCACTGAAGCTTTCTTT. It encodes CASSAQGSGTEAFF.

The J gene is TRBJ2-2, the V gene TRBV7-9; 10 nucleotides line up with TRBD1. This CDR3 has 16 amino acids. The ends lost 5 bases at V and 5 bases at J; junction bases unmatched: 8. Germline CDR1 SEHNR, CDR2 FQNEAQ (reference sequence). CDR3 sequence (DNA): TGTGCCAGCAGCACCCGGACAGGGGGAGTTACCGGGGAGCTGTTTTTT. It encodes CASSTRTGGVTGELFF.

The rearrangement links TRBV29-1 to TRBJ1-2, with 9 bases aligning to TRBD1. Looked up from germline, CDR1 is SQVTM and CDR2 is ANQGSEA. The CDR3 has 11 residues. V was pared by 6 bases and J by 6 bases, with 2 bases of the junction left unmatched. The CDR3 DNA reads as TGCAGCGTGGGACAGGGCGATGGCTACACCTTC. Amino acids: CSVGQGDGYTF.

The genes are TRBV5-1 and TRBJ2-5; D call uncertain. The CDR3 length is 16 residues. Germline V gene data show CDR1 as SGHRS and CDR2 as YFSETQ. The V end was cut by 0 bases, the J end by 0 bases, with 12 bases between. The CDR3 protein is CASSLGGSRNQETQYF. Here the CDR3 DNA reads TGCGCCAGCAGCTTGGGAGGCAGCAGAAACCAAGAGACCCAGTACTTC.

The chain is built from TRBV27 and TRBJ2-1; 9 bases map to TRBD2. This CDR3 has 19 amino acids. CDR1 and CDR2 (germline): MNHEY, SMNVEV (reference sequence). Trimming took 4 bases from V and 3 from J; bases not matched to a gene: 16. CDR3 loop: CASSSPTLGLANHYNEQFF. Here the CDR3 DNA reads TGTGCCAGCAGTTCCCCCACGCTTGGACTAGCGAACCACTACAATGAGCAGTTCTTC.

This clone showed up just once. The rearrangement links TRBV28 to TRBJ2-5, with 10 bases identical to TRBD2. This CDR3 region has 16 residues. The germline V gene has CDR1 MDHEN and CDR2 SYDVKM. With 6 bases clipped from V and 2 bases from J, the junction kept 9 bases outside the gene matches. CDR3 nucleotides: TGTGCCAGCAGAACTCTGGGACTAGCGCCTCAAGAGACCCAGTACTTC. This translates into CASRTLGLAPQETQYF.

This chain links TRBV25-1 with TRBJ2-7, with D possibly TRBD1 on 5 matching bases. Germline loops: CDR1 MGHDK, CDR2 SYGVNS. The CDR3 runs to 12 residues. V dropped 3 bases and J dropped 7 bases, with 10 bases sitting between them. CDR3 residues: CASSEPYREQYF. CDR3 nucleotides: TGTGCCAGCAGTGAGCCGTACAGGGAGCAGTACTTC.

The chain couples TRBV28 to TRBJ1-2; possibly TRBD1 for D (5 bases). Between the trimmed V and J ends, which lost 3 bases and 8 bases, there was a span of 25 bases. The CDR3 covers 17 residues. Germline-derived CDR1 and CDR2 are MDHEN and SYDVKM. CDR3: CASSFPQGKTRGGGYTF. The CDR3 nucleotides read TGTGCCAGCAGTTTCCCCCAAGGAAAGACAAGGGGTGGAGGCTACACCTTC.

This clone was recorded only once. The genes are TRBV18 and TRBJ2-7; TRBD2 is a possible D gene (6 bases). V gave up 2 bases and J gave up 2 bases, with 16 bases separating them. The germline CDR1 and CDR2 sequences are KGHSH and LQKENI. The CDR3 is made up of 16 amino acids. Here the CDR3 DNA reads TGTGCCAGCTCACCAGGGGGGAGTAGCCTAACCTACGAGCAGTACTTC. It yields the protein CASSPGGSSLTYEQYF.

V and J are TRBV4-1 and TRBJ1-5; TRBD1 matches at 10 bases. Looked up from germline, CDR1 is MGHRA and CDR2 is YSYEKL. With V trimmed by 8 bases and J by 6 bases, 10 bases remained unmatched. The CDR3 loop spans 15 amino acids. CDR3 DNA: TGCGCCAGCGGACCGGGACAGGGGAGAGTTCAGCCCCAGCATTTT. Translating gives CASGPGQGRVQPQHF.

The chain is built from TRBV5-1 and TRBJ2-7, with 7 bases that match TRBD2. The CDR3 spans 15 residues. With 3 bases clipped from V and 6 bases from J, the junction kept 12 bases outside the gene matches. CDR1 SGHRS and CDR2 YFSETQ come from the germline V gene. CDR3 protein: CASSWVVGGEGEQYF. Written as DNA, the CDR3 is TGCGCCAGCAGCTGGGTGGTTGGAGGGGAGGGCGAGCAGTACTTC.

This clone was counted a single time. J is TRBJ1-2 and V is TRBV19; D is perhaps TRBD1 (5 bases). This CDR3 is built from 13 residues. The V end was cut by 7 bases, the J end by 6 bases, with 15 bases between. Per the germline V gene, CDR1 is LNHDA and CDR2 is SQIVND (reference sequence). CDR3 DNA: TGTGCCAGTATGGCCCCTACAGGTGATGGCTACACCTTC. It translates to CASMAPTGDGYTF.

This chain links TRBV6-6 with TRBJ2-1, with 9 bases lining up with TRBD2. The CDR3 is made up of 15 amino acids. Germline CDR1 reads MNHNY; CDR2 reads SVGAGI (reference sequence). After removal of 6 bases from V and 5 bases from J, the junction contained 8 bases not matched to a gene. The CDR3 nucleotides are TGTGCCAGCAGCCCAACTAGCGGGCACAACAATGAGCAGTTCTTC. Its translation: CASSPTSGHNNEQFF.

The V call is TRBV28, the J call TRBJ1-5; the D is unclear. The length of the CDR3 is 12 residues. Germline values: CDR1 MDHEN, CDR2 SYDVKM. V was shortened by 7 bases and J by 4 bases, with 8 bases between the two germline ends. The CDR3 sequence: CASTTGNQPQHF. Written as DNA, the CDR3 is TGTGCCAGCACCACGGGGAATCAGCCCCAGCATTTT.

This chain uses TRBV5-1 with TRBJ2-1; 9 bases agree with TRBD2. Germline V lookup: CDR1 SGHRS, CDR2 YFSETQ. V lost 0 bases, J lost 7 bases, and 5 bases stayed unmatched. CDR3 length equals 15 residues. This CDR3 is CASSLAREGRNEQFF. CDR3 nucleotide sequence: TGCGCCAGCAGCTTGGCGCGGGAGGGCCGTAATGAGCAGTTCTTC.

DNA for the CDR3: TGTGCCAGCACGGGCAGGGTTACCTACGAGCAGTACTTC. This encodes CASTGRVTYEQYF. The J gene is TRBJ2-7, the V gene TRBV6-1; D may be TRBD1 (5 bases). V lost 7 bases, J lost 2 bases, and 12 bases lay in between. The CDR3 extends over 13 amino acids. Germline V gene lookup returns CDR1 MNHNS and CDR2 SASEGT.

The chain uses TRBV6-1 and TRBJ2-7; 8 nucleotides match TRBD2. Germline CDR1 and CDR2: MNHNS and SASEGT. This CDR3 has 16 amino acids. Unmatched junction bases numbered 6, after V lost 2 bases and J lost 0 bases. The chain's CDR3 is CASSEFAGGISYEQYF. DNA for the CDR3: TGTGCCAGCAGTGAATTTGCGGGGGGAATCTCCTACGAGCAGTACTTC.

The rearrangement joins TRBV29-1 to TRBJ2-7, with D hard to call. The CDR3 is 11 amino acids. V lost 4 bases, J lost 3 bases, and 7 bases lay in between. Germline assignment: CDR1 SQVTM and CDR2 ANQGSEA. For the CDR3, the DNA is TGCAGCGTTGGAAACGGCTACGAGCAGTACTTC. Protein sequence: CSVGNGYEQYF.

A few counts support this clone. This chain joins TRBV10-1 and TRBJ2-5; 10 bases are shared with TRBD2. Germline values: CDR1 WNHNN, CDR2 SYGVQD (reference sequence). V shed 6 bases and J 3 bases; nucleotides not matched to a gene: 10. The CDR3 totals 16 residues. CDR3 DNA sequence: TGCGCCAGCAGAGGATCCGGGACTAGCGCCGAAGAGACCCAGTACTTC. This translates into CASRGSGTSAEETQYF.

For the CDR3, the DNA is TGTGCCAGCAGTCTCCCCGGGGGGGGGAACTATGGCTACACCTTC. Encoded protein: CASSLPGGGNYGYTF. The chain links TRBV5-4 to TRBJ1-2; D is perhaps TRBD1 (5 bases). The length of the CDR3 is 15 residues. Germline assignment: CDR1 SGHNT and CDR2 YYREEE (reference sequence). Deletions cut 5 bases from V and 2 bases from J, with 16 bases between.

The chain couples TRBV11-2 to TRBJ2-5; 7 positions agree with TRBD2. Germline lookup yields CDR1 SGHAT and CDR2 FQNNGV. The CDR3 covers 17 residues. V shed 2 bases and J 5 bases; nucleotides not matched to a gene: 14. The CDR3 loop is CASSLRPPGSGEETQYF. The CDR3 DNA sequence: TGTGCCAGCAGCTTAAGACCCCCGGGAAGCGGGGAGGAGACCCAGTACTTC.

The genes are TRBV15 and TRBJ2-5; 9 positions agree with TRBD1. J was trimmed by 3 bases and V by 5 bases; bases with no gene match: 4. This CDR3 has 14 residues. Germline V gene sequence: CDR1 LNHNV, CDR2 YYDKDF (reference sequence). CDR3 amino acids: CATSPGQGKETQYF. CDR3 sequence (DNA): TGTGCCACCAGCCCGGGACAGGGAAAAGAGACCCAGTACTTC.

The sample holds one count of this clone. The chain joins TRBV6-1 to TRBJ2-7; D possibly corresponds to TRBD2 (6 bases). The germline V gene encodes CDR1 MNHNS and CDR2 SASEGT. V was cut by 7 bases and J by 5 bases, with 21 bases left in between. This CDR3 is 15 amino acids long. The CDR3 sequence: CASIRIAGRGNEQYF. As DNA, the CDR3 is TGTGCCAGCATTCGGATCGCGGGGCGCGGAAACGAGCAGTACTTC.